The sequence of this T cell receptor beta chain was determined in a study of cytomegalovirus exposure and HLA in healthy donors. Background on the study: Researchers previously reported finding fewer than 120 million unique TCR beta sequences from some 180 million T cells.

Researchers ran the PCR with 60 Vbeta and 13 Jbeta primers. Libraries were prepared by immunoSEQ multiplex PCR; TCRdb keeps only in-frame clonotypes and omits some of them. Among about 100,000 clones listed, 50% to 70% were seen once. Note on this clone: The antigen is not known.

V was clipped by 0 bases and J by 3 bases; unmatched bases: 9. The germline V gene encodes CDR1 SGHDT and CDR2 YYEEEE. This CDR3 is built from 17 residues. Study-wide points: Confirmation in vitro established that three CMV-associated chains were specific for CMV antigens.

The receptor comes from a human donor in good health. Specimen: PBMCs. The J gene is TRBJ2-3, the V gene TRBV5-6; 8 bases agree with TRBD1. The CDR3 here is CASSLVGSRGPTDTQYF. Here the CDR3 DNA reads TGTGCCAGCAGCTTGGTTGGGAGCAGGGGGCCGACAGATACGCAGTATTTT.